The source of this T cell receptor beta chain is a study of OX40 agonist ivuxolimab in advanced cancers. Assay used: immunoSEQ multiplex PCR; TCRdb lists only in-frame clones, some missing. The table records under 90,000 clones, around 91% of them present only once. CDR3 size: 15 residues. Looked up from germline, CDR1 is SNHLY and CDR2 is FYNNEI. V was trimmed by 6 bases and J by 0 bases, leaving 13 bases between them. This specimen consisted of CD4+ or CD8+ T cells sorted from blood, obtained in a trial of the OX40 agonist ivuxolimab. The chain combines TRBV2 with TRBJ2-3; D unresolved. The TCR originated in an adult with an advanced solid tumor such as melanoma, head and neck, liver or kidney cancer. CDR3 sequence: CASSLDLPSTDTQYF. CDR3 nucleotides: TGTGCCAGCAGCCTGGATCTTCCTAGCACAGATACGCAGTATTTT.